The 9 T cell receptor beta chains below all came from one sample that was sequenced in a study of T cell responses to AZD1222 COVID-19 vaccine. Profiled with immunoSEQ multiplex PCR; TCRdb holds only in-frame clones, not every one. This sample has 150,000 to 200,000 clones, with approximately 92% found just once. Sample: peripheral blood, taken on day 0 of AZD1222 vaccination. All receptors come from an adult in good health.

The rearrangement links TRBV5-5 to TRBJ1-5; no definite D call. The CDR3 runs 14 residues. The germline V gene encodes CDR1 SGHKS and CDR2 YYEKEE (reference sequence). With 7 bases removed from V and 2 bases from J, the gap between germline ends came to 13 bases. The CDR3 DNA reads as TGTGCCAGCCGACCCGGGGTTGGCAATCAGCCCCAGCATTTT. Translating gives CASRPGVGNQPQHF.

The V and J genes are TRBV7-8 and TRBJ2-1; 8 bases fit TRBD2. The CDR3 contains 16 residues. The germline gives CDR1 SGHVS, CDR2 FQNEAQ. Unmatched junction bases numbered 10, after V lost 4 bases and J lost 5 bases. CDR3 bases: TGTGCCAGCAGCTCCAAGCGGGGGACCTACCACAATGAGCAGTTCTTC. This sequence encodes CASSSKRGTYHNEQFF.

This rearrangement joins TRBV18 to TRBJ1-1, with a tentative D call TRBD1 (5 bases). Trimming cost V 2 bases and J 5 bases, with 9 bases left between them. This CDR3 has 13 residues. CDR1 and CDR2 from the germline V gene are KGHSH and LQKENI. CDR3 in DNA: TGTGCCAGCTCACCAGGCGAGGGGACTGAAGCTTTCTTT. It codes for CASSPGEGTEAFF.

This chain connects TRBV5-1 to TRBJ2-3; D possibly matches TRBD1 or TRBD2 (6 bases each). Trimming removed 3 bases from V and 2 bases from J, with 13 bases in between. This CDR3 comprises 15 residues. From germline, CDR1 is SGHRS and CDR2 YFSETQ. CDR3 nucleotide sequence: TGCGCCAGCAGCTGGAGGGACACAACCACAGATACGCAGTATTTT. As protein: CASSWRDTTTDTQYF.

The gene calls are TRBV7-9 and TRBJ1-1; D uncertain. The germline V gene encodes CDR1 SEHNR and CDR2 FQNEAQ (reference sequence). Trimming removed 3 bases from V and 4 bases from J, with 9 bases in between. This CDR3 is built from 13 residues. CDR3 sequence: CASSFPGSTEAFF. The DNA for the CDR3 is TGTGCCAGCAGCTTTCCGGGGAGCACTGAAGCTTTCTTT.

This rearrangement joins TRBV24-1 to TRBJ2-1, with unresolved D. Deletions cut 5 bases from V and 7 bases from J, with 11 bases between. The length of the CDR3 is 13 residues. Per the germline V gene, CDR1 is KGHDR and CDR2 is SFDVKD. The CDR3 loop reads CATSVQPRNEQFF. CDR3 nucleotides: TGTGCCACCAGTGTACAGCCTCGGAATGAGCAGTTCTTC.

The J gene is TRBJ1-1, the V gene TRBV30, with D unclear. CDR3 size: 13 residues. V dropped 3 bases and J dropped 1 base, with 9 bases sitting between them. The germline V gene has CDR1 GTSNPN and CDR2 SVGIG (reference sequence). The CDR3: CAWRPRENTEAFF. Written as DNA, the CDR3 is TGTGCCTGGAGACCTAGGGAGAACACTGAAGCTTTCTTT.

This clone was counted at least ten times. The chain couples TRBV3-1 (or the pseudogene TRBV3-2) to TRBJ1-2; 7 bases line up with TRBD1. CDR1 LGHDT and CDR2 YNNKEL come from the germline V gene (reference sequence). J lost 4 bases, V lost 3 bases, and 8 bases had no gene match. This CDR3 comprises 15 residues. In DNA form, the CDR3 reads TGTGCCAGCAGCCATATGGGACAGCTCTTCTATGGCTACACCTTC. It is translated as CASSHMGQLFYGYTF.

This chain connects TRBV7-2 to TRBJ2-1; TRBD1 agrees at 8 bases. The trim removed 2 bases at V and 7 bases at J, leaving 4 bases unmatched. Germline CDR1 is SGHTA and CDR2 is FQGNSA. This CDR3 has 14 amino acids. CDR3 sequence: CASSLNRDRNEQFF. The CDR3 region has the DNA TGTGCCAGCAGCTTAAACCGGGACAGGAATGAGCAGTTCTTC.